The 9 T cell receptor beta chains given below trace back to one sample, sequenced in a study of CD8+ T cells in alopecia areata. Following extraction, RNA underwent reverse transcription to cDNA, which served as the sequencing template. Assay: immunoSEQ multiplex PCR; the TCRdb copy retains only in-frame clones and omits some. The sample holds 180,000 or so clones, roughly 60% seen once. Noted treatment: oral pan-JAK inhibitor, 5-10 mg twice daily. The input for sequencing was CD4+ T cells sorted from blood, taken at week 24, from a patient treated with tofacitinib. Source of these receptors: a human donor with alopecia areata.

This clone was picked up a small number of times. CDR3 bases: TGTGCCAGCAGTTTAGGCTTTGAGCAGTTCTTC. Protein: CASSLGFEQFF. This sequence joins TRBV28 and TRBJ2-1; D not resolved. The CDR3 sequence is 11 residues long. Germline V gene data show CDR1 as MDHEN and CDR2 as SYDVKM. Trimming left V 2 bases short and J 9 bases short, with 5 bases between.

The V and J genes are TRBV30 and TRBJ1-5; D is unresolved. In germline, CDR1 is GTSNPN, CDR2 SVGIG (reference sequence). The CDR3 length is 14 residues. Trimming left V 2 bases short and J 3 bases short, with 11 bases between. The CDR3 loop reads CAWSRKNNNQPQHF. The CDR3 DNA reads TGTGCCTGGAGTCGAAAGAACAACAATCAGCCCCAGCATTTT. The whole variable domain, filled in from reference TRBV30 and TRBJ1-5, reads SQTIHQWPATLVQPVGSPLSLECTVEGTSNPNLYWYRQAAGRGLQLLFYSVGIGQISSEVPQNLSASRPQDRQFILSSKKLLLSDSGFYLCAWSRKNNNQPQHFGDGTRLSIL.

The J gene is TRBJ2-5, the V gene TRBV7-2; 9 bases map to TRBD2. The V and J ends lost 3 bases and 4 bases, in that order; junction bases with no gene match: 9. The CDR3 is 16 amino acids. CDR1 and CDR2 (germline): SGHTA, FQGNSA. Here the CDR3 reads CASSLESSGGPETQYF. The DNA of the CDR3 is TGTGCCAGCAGCTTGGAATCCAGCGGGGGGCCAGAGACCCAGTACTTC.

The rearrangement joins TRBV9 to TRBJ1-6; 8 bases are shared with TRBD1. Germline loops: CDR1 SGDLS, CDR2 YYNGEE. J was trimmed by 8 bases and V by 4 bases; bases with no gene match: 14. The CDR3 runs to 17 residues. CDR3 bases: TGTGCCAGCAGCCTCACGCCCAGACAGGGGTCCGATTCACCCCTCCACTTT. This encodes CASSLTPRQGSDSPLHF.

This chain joins TRBV5-1 and TRBJ2-2; D gene ambiguous. This CDR3 comprises 14 residues. CDR1 SGHRS and CDR2 YFSETQ come from the germline V gene. V was trimmed by 0 bases and J by 5 bases, leaving 8 bases between them. CDR3 protein: CASSLEQDTGELFF. As DNA, the CDR3 is TGCGCCAGCAGCTTGGAGCAGGATACCGGGGAGCTGTTTTTT.

This rearrangement joins TRBV6-5 to TRBJ2-1, with 8 bases that match TRBD1. Trimming removed 6 bases from V and 14 bases from J; junction bases left unmatched: 6. CDR1 is MNHEY and CDR2 is SVGAGI in the germline V gene. The CDR3 sequence is 11 residues long. The CDR3 region is CASSMGQAEFF. CDR3 coding DNA: TGTGCCAGCAGCATGGGACAGGCGGAGTTCTTC.

This clone appeared a few times. The DNA of the CDR3 is TGTGCCAGCAGCGATCCCGGAGGGGGGTCTTACTACAATGAGCAGTTCTTC. This translates into CASSDPGGGSYYNEQFF. V is TRBV27 and J is TRBJ2-1, with D possibly being TRBD1 or TRBD2 (6 bases each). The CDR3 is made up of 17 amino acids. Germline lookup yields CDR1 MNHEY and CDR2 SMNVEV (reference sequence). V was shortened by 6 bases and J by 3 bases, with 21 bases between the two germline ends.

The chain joins TRBV29-1 to TRBJ2-1; 7 nucleotides line up with TRBD2. The CDR3 loop spans 15 amino acids. V lost 1 base and J lost 1; bases outside the gene matches: 4. Germline V gene data show CDR1 as SQVTM and CDR2 as ANQGSEA. CDR3 bases: TGCAGCGTTGAAGTGGGGGGGACTTCCTACAATGAGCAGTTCTTC. Its translation: CSVEVGGTSYNEQFF.

The chain links TRBV5-1 to TRBJ1-2; no definite D call. CDR1 and CDR2 (germline): SGHRS, YFSETQ. Between the trimmed V and J ends, which lost 0 bases and 4 bases, there was a span of 7 bases. This CDR3 contains 13 residues. CDR3 DNA: TGCGCCAGCAGCTTGGCTGCCTCCTATGGCTACACCTTC. Amino acid sequence: CASSLAASYGYTF.